The clone carrying this TCR beta chain was seen a few times. Its cognate antigen is unknown. The sample comes from a study of vaccination and CD4 T cells after COVID-19. The CDR3 loop spans 14 amino acids. Trimming left V 0 bases short and J 5 bases short, with 8 bases between. CDR1 MNHEY and CDR2 SVGEGT come from the germline V gene. Time point indicated: late sampling 161 to 241 days after vaccination in three convalescent patients. Treatment reported: roughly 10-day PBMC culture with coronavirus spike peptide pools or control peptides (ViraFEST assay). Sequenced with the Oncomine TCR Beta short-read assay was DNA taken from cultured CD4+ T cells. TCRdb reprocessed the PCR reads with MiXCR, giving one entry per CDR3 protein. The sample lists 20,000 to 25,000 distinct CDR3 sequences; roughly 44% were seen once.

The clonotype was recovered from a human donor who had recovered from COVID-19. Sequences were derived from CD4+ T cells from blood, cultured in vitro, sampled about 7 months after SARS-CoV-2 vaccination. The J gene is TRBJ1-5, the V gene TRBV6-2 or TRBV6-3; D is undetermined. The chain's CDR3 is CASSYSTADQPQHF. As DNA, the CDR3 is TGTGCCAGCAGTTACTCGACGGCAGATCAGCCCCAGCATTTT.